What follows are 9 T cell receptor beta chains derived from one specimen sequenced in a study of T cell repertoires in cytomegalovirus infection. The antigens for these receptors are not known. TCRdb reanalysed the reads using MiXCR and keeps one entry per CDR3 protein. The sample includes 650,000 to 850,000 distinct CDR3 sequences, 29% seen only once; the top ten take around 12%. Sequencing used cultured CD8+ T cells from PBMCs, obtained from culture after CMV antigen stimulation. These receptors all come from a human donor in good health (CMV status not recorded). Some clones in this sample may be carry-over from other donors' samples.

CDR3 sequence reads: CASSMLGDYYGYTF. In DNA, the CDR3 is TGTGCCAGTAGTATGCTGGGGGATTACTATGGCTACACCTTC. The V and J genes are TRBV19 and TRBJ1-2, with a tentative D call TRBD1 (5 bases). Germline V gene lookup returns CDR1 LNHDA and CDR2 SQIVND (reference sequence). The CDR3 is made up of 14 amino acids. V was pared by 3 bases and J by 3 bases, with 11 bases between.

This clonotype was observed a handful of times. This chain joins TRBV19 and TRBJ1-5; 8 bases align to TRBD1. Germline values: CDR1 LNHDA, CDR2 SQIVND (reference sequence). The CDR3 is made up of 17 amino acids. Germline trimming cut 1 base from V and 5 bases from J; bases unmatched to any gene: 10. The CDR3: CASSIGSQGARDQPQHF. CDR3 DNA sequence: TGTGCCAGTAGTATAGGGTCTCAGGGGGCGCGTGATCAGCCCCAGCATTTT.

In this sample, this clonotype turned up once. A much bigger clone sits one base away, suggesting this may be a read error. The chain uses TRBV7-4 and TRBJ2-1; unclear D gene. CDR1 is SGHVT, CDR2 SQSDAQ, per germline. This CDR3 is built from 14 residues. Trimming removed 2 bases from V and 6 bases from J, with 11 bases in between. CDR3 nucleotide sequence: TGTGCCAGCAGCTTAATGGCCCCCTTCAATGAGCAGTTCTTC. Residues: CASSLMAPFNEQFF.

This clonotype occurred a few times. This CDR3 is CASSYSEVNRGDNEQFF. The CDR3 coding sequence is TGTGCCAGCAGTTACTCGGAAGTCAACAGGGGGGACAATGAGCAGTTCTTC. The genes are TRBV6-5 and TRBJ2-1, with 8 bases lining up with TRBD1. J was trimmed by 5 bases and V by 0 bases; bases with no gene match: 9. Germline V gives CDR1 MNHEY, CDR2 SVGAGI. The CDR3 runs to 17 residues.

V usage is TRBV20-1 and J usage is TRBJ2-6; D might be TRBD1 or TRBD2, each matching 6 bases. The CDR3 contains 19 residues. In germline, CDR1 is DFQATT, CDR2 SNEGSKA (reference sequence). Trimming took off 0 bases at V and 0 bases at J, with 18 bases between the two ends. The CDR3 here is CSARDFRGPIYSGANVLTF. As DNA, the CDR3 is TGCAGTGCTAGAGATTTCCGGGGGCCTATCTACTCTGGGGCCAACGTCCTGACTTTC.

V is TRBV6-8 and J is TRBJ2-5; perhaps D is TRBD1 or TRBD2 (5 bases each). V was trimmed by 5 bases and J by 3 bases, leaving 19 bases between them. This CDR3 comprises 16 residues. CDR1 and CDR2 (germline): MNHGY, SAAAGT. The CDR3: CASSAAIGDAEETQYF. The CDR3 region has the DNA TGTGCCAGCAGTGCCGCCATCGGGGACGCAGAAGAGACCCAGTACTTC.

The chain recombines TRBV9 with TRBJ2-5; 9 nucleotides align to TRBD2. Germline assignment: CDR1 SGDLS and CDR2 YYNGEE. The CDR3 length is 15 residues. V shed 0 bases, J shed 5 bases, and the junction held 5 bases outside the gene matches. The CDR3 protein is CASSVGAGGSETQYF. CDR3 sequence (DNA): TGTGCCAGCAGCGTAGGTGCGGGGGGGTCGGAGACCCAGTACTTC.

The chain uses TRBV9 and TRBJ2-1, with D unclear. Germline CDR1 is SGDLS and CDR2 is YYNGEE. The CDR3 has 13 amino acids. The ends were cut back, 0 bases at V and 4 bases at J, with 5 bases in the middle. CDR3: CASSVGDYNEQFF. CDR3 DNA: TGTGCCAGCAGCGTAGGGGATTACAATGAGCAGTTCTTC.

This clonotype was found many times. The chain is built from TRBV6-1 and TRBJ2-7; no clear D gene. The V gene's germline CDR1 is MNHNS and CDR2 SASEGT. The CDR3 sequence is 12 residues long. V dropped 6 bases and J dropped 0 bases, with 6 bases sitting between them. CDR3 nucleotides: TGTGCCAGCAGCGGTAACTCCTACGAGCAGTACTTC. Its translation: CASSGNSYEQYF.